In its sample, the clone carrying this T cell receptor beta chain was seen a few times. Its antigen is unknown. Sample time point: persistent/refractory GD, antithyroid drugs over 5 years with positive TRAb. With RNA extracted from PBMCs as input, the TCR library was made. The patients included were those that came from an endocrinology department in Xi'an, China. The source of the sample is a study of regulatory T cells in long-lasting Graves disease. This CDR3 contains 12 residues. The germline V gene encodes CDR1 DFQATT and CDR2 SNEGSKA (reference sequence). The V and J ends lost 6 bases and 4 bases respectively, with 10 bases between them. Arm-PCR of CDR3 regions and iRepertoire HTBI primers were the basis on which TCR beta libraries were built. TCRdb ran MiXCR on the multiplex PCR reads and lists one entry per CDR3 protein. The sample consists of roughly 400,000 distinct CDR3 sequences, roughly 23% of them appearing once.

Regarding the study as a whole: The study found TRBV28, TRBJ1-2 and TRBJ2-5 favored in persistent disease.

V is TRBV20-1 and J is TRBJ1-5; a weak D match, TRBD1 (5 bases). The sequence was collected from a female donor with Graves disease. The source was peripheral blood mononuclear cells (PBMCs), collected when the disease was refractory, from a patient treated with antithyroid drugs. CDR3 residues: CSAGGGNQPQHF. The CDR3 region has the DNA TGCAGTGCCGGGGGGGGGAATCAGCCCCAGCATTTT.